The 15 T cell receptor beta chains below come from one sample, sequenced in a study of blood T cell repertoires in COVID-19. Using immunoSEQ multiplex PCR, the repertoire was profiled, and TCRdb retains in-frame clones only, with some absent. The data show tens of thousands of clones, with approximately 91% seen just once and around 5.2% held by the top ten. Source material: peripheral blood. All receptors come from a man in his sixties with COVID-19, enrolled during active disease.

Remarks on this clone: Within the sample, other DNA sequences also encode this same CDR3. The chain is built from TRBV5-1 and TRBJ1-1; D is unclear. V was cut by 2 bases and J by 1 base, with 6 bases left in between. Per the germline V gene, CDR1 is SGHRS and CDR2 is YFSETQ. The CDR3 covers 13 residues. CDR3 in amino acids: CASSLTGNTEAFF. The CDR3 region has the DNA TGCGCCAGCAGCTTAACGGGGAACACTGAAGCTTTCTTT.

V gene TRBV30 combines with J gene TRBJ1-6; D may be TRBD1 (6 bases). There are 14 residues in the CDR3. Trimming pared 0 bases from V and 7 bases from J, leaving 10 bases between. The germline V gene has CDR1 GTSNPN and CDR2 SVGIG (reference sequence). The CDR3 region has the DNA TGTGCCTGGAGTGTACAAAGGGGGAATTCACCCCTCCACTTT. Its protein is CAWSVQRGNSPLHF.

The chain is built from TRBV4-3 and TRBJ2-5; tentative D call: TRBD2 (5 bases). CDR1 LGHNA and CDR2 YSLEER come from the germline V gene. The ends were cut back, 0 bases at V and 0 bases at J, with 8 bases in the middle. The CDR3 is made up of 15 amino acids. CDR3 region: CASSQEMRDQETQYF. The CDR3 DNA sequence: TGCGCCAGCAGCCAAGAAATGCGGGACCAAGAGACCCAGTACTTC.

The chain carries TRBV19 and TRBJ2-2; tentative D call: TRBD2 (5 bases). Trimming took off 8 bases at V and 1 base at J, with 11 bases between the two ends. This CDR3 has 14 amino acids. Germline V CDR1 and CDR2: LNHDA, SQIVND (reference sequence). CDR3 sequence: CASRASGNTGELFF. The CDR3 DNA reads as TGTGCCAGTCGGGCCAGCGGGAACACCGGGGAGCTGTTTTTT. The full variable domain, with the rest looked up from reference TRBV19 and TRBJ2-2, is DGGITQSPKYLFRKEGQNVTLSCEQNLNHDAMYWYRQDPGQGLRLIYYSQIVNDFQKGDIAEGYSVSREKKESFPLTVTSAQKNPTAFYLCASRASGNTGELFFGEGSRLTVL.

The chain uses TRBV3-1 (or the pseudogene TRBV3-2) and TRBJ2-7, with 7 bases that match TRBD2. V dropped 3 bases and J dropped 0; count of bases not matched to a gene: 5. The CDR3 covers 15 residues. The germline gives CDR1 LGHDT, CDR2 YNNKEL (reference sequence). As DNA, the CDR3 is TGTGCCAGCAGCCAGGGGGGGACCAACTCCTACGAGCAGTACTTC. Its translation: CASSQGGTNSYEQYF.

This chain connects TRBV18 to TRBJ2-3; 7 nucleotides line up with TRBD1. Germline V CDR1 and CDR2: KGHSH, LQKENI. The CDR3 is 15 residues long. J lost 5 bases, V lost 1 base, and 6 bases had no gene match. Here the CDR3 reads CASSPLGTVEDTQYF. In DNA form, the CDR3 reads TGTGCCAGCTCACCACTCGGGACAGTTGAAGATACGCAGTATTTT.

This clone has just a few counts. The chain carries TRBV19 and TRBJ2-2, with 11 bases that match TRBD1. Germline CDR1 reads LNHDA; CDR2 reads SQIVND (reference sequence). The V gene end was trimmed by 3 bases and the J gene end by 9 bases; junction bases not matched to a gene: 6. This CDR3 is built from 15 residues. The CDR3 sequence is CASSIPGQGVRELFF. The CDR3, as DNA: TGTGCCAGTAGTATCCCGGGACAGGGGGTACGGGAGCTGTTTTTT.

The rearrangement links TRBV6-1 to TRBJ1-3; 7 bases map to TRBD1. This CDR3 spans 16 amino acids. CDR1 and CDR2 from the germline V gene are MNHNS and SASEGT. With 4 bases clipped from V and 0 bases from J, the junction kept 6 bases outside the gene matches. The chain's CDR3 is CASSAGTVNSGNTIYF. CDR3 bases: TGTGCCAGCAGTGCCGGGACAGTCAACTCTGGAAACACCATATATTTT.

The genes are TRBV19 and TRBJ1-2; 7 bases align to TRBD1. Germline V gene data show CDR1 as LNHDA and CDR2 as SQIVND (reference sequence). This CDR3 spans 13 amino acids. The J segment lost 4 bases and the V segment lost 5 bases, leaving 4 bases of the junction unmatched. The CDR3 reads CASSPGGSYGYTF. CDR3 DNA sequence: TGTGCCAGTAGTCCAGGGGGGAGCTATGGCTACACCTTC. The variable domain in full, with the rest retrieved from reference TRBV19 and TRBJ1-2, is DGGITQSPKYLFRKEGQNVTLSCEQNLNHDAMYWYRQDPGQGLRLIYYSQIVNDFQKGDIAEGYSVSREKKESFPLTVTSAQKNPTAFYLCASSPGGSYGYTFGSGTRLTVV.

This chain connects TRBV5-4 to TRBJ2-7; D is uncertain. Looked up from germline, CDR1 is SGHNT and CDR2 is YYREEE (reference sequence). The CDR3 totals 14 residues. Trimming cost V 0 bases and J 1 base, with 8 bases left between them. The CDR3 sequence is CASSLDSYSYEQYF. CDR3 in DNA: TGTGCCAGCAGCTTGGACAGCTATTCCTACGAGCAGTACTTC.

This CDR3 is CATSLNSRGDGYTF. In DNA form, the CDR3 reads TGTGCCACCAGCCTTAACTCCAGGGGAGATGGCTACACCTTC. V and J are TRBV15 and TRBJ1-2, with TRBD1 as a possible D gene (6 bases). The CDR3 sequence is 14 residues long. V gave up 5 bases and J gave up 6 bases, with 16 bases separating them. The V gene's germline CDR1 is LNHNV and CDR2 YYDKDF (reference sequence).

In nucleotides, the CDR3 is TGTGCCAGCAGCTTAGCCGCAGGGGTCCAAGAAAAACTGTTTTTT. Its translation is CASSLAAGVQEKLFF. J is TRBJ1-4 and V is TRBV11-2; perhaps TRBD1 as D (6 bases). The CDR3 length is 15 residues. The germline V gene encodes CDR1 SGHAT and CDR2 FQNNGV. V lost 1 base and J 8 bases, leaving 14 bases between the germline ends.

This clone occurred a few times. The junction shows a germline mismatch at one end, possibly a read error. This chain uses TRBV2 with TRBJ2-7; TRBD2 matches 8 bases. This CDR3 has 15 residues. From germline, CDR1 is SNHLY and CDR2 FYNNEI. In DNA, the CDR3 is TGTGCCAGCAGTGAATCGGGACTAGACCCCTACGAGCTGTACTTC. The encoded protein is CASSESGLDPYELYF.

In this sample, this clone turned up once. This chain's CDR3 is CATSPGTGGGGAEAFF. CDR3 sequence (DNA): TGTGCCACCTCACCCGGGACAGGGGGCGGAGGCGCTGAAGCTTTCTTT. This chain links TRBV27 with TRBJ1-1; 12 bases match TRBD1. The ends lost 10 bases at V and 6 bases at J; junction bases unmatched: 15. This CDR3 region has 16 residues. Germline V gives CDR1 MNHEY, CDR2 SMNVEV (reference sequence).

The CDR3 sequence is CASSHEQGYSYIQYF. Here the CDR3 DNA reads TGTGCCAGCAGCCATGAACAGGGATATTCGTACATTCAGTACTTC. The rearrangement links TRBV3-1 (or the pseudogene TRBV3-2) to TRBJ2-4; a weak D match, TRBD1 (6 bases). CDR3 size: 15 residues. V was shortened by 3 bases and J by 8 bases, with 17 bases between the two germline ends. Per germline, CDR1 LGHDT and CDR2 YNNKEL (reference sequence).